This TCR beta chain was retrieved from a study of T-cell reconstitution after alpha-beta-depleted transplantation in children. Regarding the study as a whole: T-cell numbers and diversity one year post-transplant derived largely from freshly generated T cells. As was reported, about two months after transplant, alpha-beta T cells came from several hundred expanded graft clones. Surviving recipient T cells and thymic progenitors produced the high day-60 TCRbeta diversity seen in some patients.

This clonotype was seen at least ten times. The antigen is undetermined. Trimming left V 0 bases short and J 4 bases short, with 19 bases between. This CDR3 has 17 amino acids. CDR1 LGHNA and CDR2 YNFKEQ come from the germline V gene. The library targeted TCRbeta and was prepared with unique molecular identifiers. TCRdb re-derived calls from the PCR reads in MiXCR, one entry per CDR3 protein. Of around 25,000 distinct CDR3 sequences in the sample, roughly 19% were seen once. The receptor was derived from a male patient aged 2-15 years who had a stem cell transplant for acute lymphoblastic leukemia, so the T cells may come from the graft donor. The chain carries TRBV4-2 and TRBJ2-7; a weak D match, TRBD1 (6 bases). The material was PBMCs, mostly from graft donor cells, obtained 60 days after TCRalphabeta/CD19-depleted stem cell transplant. The CDR3 region has the DNA TGTGCCAGCAGCCAAGATAGTCTTGAGGACAGCCTATACGAGCAGTACTTC. It translates to CASSQDSLEDSLYEQYF.